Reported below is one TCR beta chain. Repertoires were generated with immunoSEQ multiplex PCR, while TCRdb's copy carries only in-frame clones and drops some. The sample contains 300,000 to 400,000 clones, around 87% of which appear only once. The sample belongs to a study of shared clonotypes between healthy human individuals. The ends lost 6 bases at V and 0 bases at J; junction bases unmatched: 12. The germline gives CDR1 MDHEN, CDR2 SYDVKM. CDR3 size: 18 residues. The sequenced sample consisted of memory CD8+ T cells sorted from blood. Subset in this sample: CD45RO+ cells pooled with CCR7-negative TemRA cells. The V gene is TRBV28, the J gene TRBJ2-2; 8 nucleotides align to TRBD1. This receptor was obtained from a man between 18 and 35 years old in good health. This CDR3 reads CASRHGQGNQPNTGELFF. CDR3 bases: TGTGCCAGCAGACATGGACAGGGCAACCAACCGAACACCGGGGAGCTGTTTTTT.